The subject of this entry is one T cell receptor (beta chain). Method: immunoSEQ multiplex PCR; TCRdb's copy keeps in-frame clones and lacks some. The profile shows about 64,000 clones, around 96% of them singletons. The data belong to a study of T cell changes during pregnancy in multiple sclerosis. Trimming pared 6 bases from V and 0 bases from J, leaving 15 bases between. Germline CDR1 and CDR2: MDHEN and SYDVKM. The CDR3 has 16 residues. This material consisted of CD8+ T cells from peripheral blood mononuclear cells, taken after pregnancy. The receptor comes from a female donor with multiple sclerosis, enrolled in a pregnancy study. The chain has TRBV28 and TRBJ2-1, with D uncertain. Here the CDR3 reads CASSNQRLSSYNEQFF. The CDR3 DNA sequence: TGTGCCAGCAGCAACCAGAGGTTGAGCTCCTACAATGAGCAGTTCTTC.